The source of this TCR beta chain is a study of beta chain features in type 1 diabetes. Study-wide context: The examined sorted cells totaled roughly 110,000,000 across samples.

There are a few counts of this clone. The antigen is unknown. Central memory, naive, regulatory and stem cell-like memory CD4+ cells were sorted by CD45RO/CCR7/CD25/CD127/CD95/CD27. Each sorted population was over 98% pure. Study-level results: Moderately but significantly shorter TCRB CDR3s were found in Type 1 diabetes patients in all four CD4+ subsets.

This CDR3 is built from 15 residues. The germline V gene has CDR1 MNHEY and CDR2 SMNVEV (reference sequence). V shed 5 bases, J shed 6 bases, and the junction held 6 bases outside the gene matches. Expressed TCRB transcripts were sequenced, since all the RNA that had been isolated was reverse transcribed. Here immunoSEQ multiplex PCR was the method, and the copy in TCRdb shows in-frame clones only, minus some. Of some 14,000 clones in the sample, approximately 68% were seen once. This chain links TRBV27 with TRBJ2-1, with 11 bases identical to TRBD2. Material: stem cell memory CD4+ T cells from blood. The receptor comes from a woman younger than 30 with type 1 diabetes. The CDR3 protein is CASSRPGLAANEQFF. Written as DNA, the CDR3 is TGTGCCAGCAGTCGTCCGGGACTAGCGGCCAATGAGCAGTTCTTC.